The 17 T cell receptor beta chains listed next were all sequenced from one sample in a study of blood T cell repertoires in COVID-19. TCRdb's table, derived via immunoSEQ multiplex PCR, lists solely in-frame clones and lacks some. The sample holds roughly 80,000 clones, over 75% seen once. The sample taken for sequencing was peripheral blood. These receptors all come from a human donor in a cohort sampled during active COVID-19.

The rearrangement uses TRBV5-1 and TRBJ2-7; the D gene is possibly TRBD2 (6 bases). The V gene lost 4 bases and the J gene lost 0 bases, with 20 bases spanning the gap. This CDR3 is 17 amino acids long. The V gene's germline CDR1 is SGHRS and CDR2 YFSETQ. In DNA, the CDR3 is TGCGCCAGCAGCCTCCCCTTTGGCGGGGACCTCTCCTACGAGCAGTACTTC. Protein sequence: CASSLPFGGDLSYEQYF.

This clone was counted only a few times. A much larger clone lies a single base off, so this may be a read error. This chain uses TRBV11-2 with TRBJ1-1; D is unresolved. Deletions cut 0 bases from V and 2 bases from J, with 4 bases between. From germline, CDR1 is SGHAT and CDR2 FQNNGV. The CDR3 spans 13 residues. The CDR3 loop reads CASSLDINTEAFF. The CDR3 DNA reads as TGTGCCAGCAGCTTAGACATCAACACTGAAGCTTTCTTT.

The chain is built from TRBV6-4 and TRBJ1-1; 8 bases map to TRBD1. The V segment lost 2 bases and the J segment 10 bases; nucleotides outside the gene matches: 6. CDR1 is MRHNA and CDR2 is SNTAGT in the germline V gene. The CDR3 has 13 amino acids. The CDR3 DNA sequence: TGTGCCAGCAGTGACCCAACGACAGGGGTAGCTTTCTTT. Amino acids: CASSDPTTGVAFF.

The chain has TRBV7-9 and TRBJ2-2; maybe TRBD1 (5 bases). The CDR3 has 14 amino acids. Trimming left V 5 bases short and J 3 bases short, with 10 bases between. From germline, CDR1 is SEHNR and CDR2 FQNEAQ (reference sequence). As DNA, the CDR3 is TGTGCCAGCAGCCCGACAGCTTACACCGGGGAGCTGTTTTTT. Translated: CASSPTAYTGELFF.

J is TRBJ2-7 and V is TRBV11-2; maybe TRBD2 (6 bases). The CDR3 extends over 14 amino acids. The germline V gene has CDR1 SGHAT and CDR2 FQNNGV. V was pared by 1 base and J by 4 bases, with 11 bases between. CDR3 nucleotides: TGTGCCAGCAGCTTAGGAGCGGGCGTTTACGAGCAGTACTTC. This sequence encodes CASSLGAGVYEQYF. The whole variable domain, filled in from reference TRBV11-2 and TRBJ2-7, reads EAGVAQSPRYKIIEKRQSVAFWCNPISGHATLYWYQQILGQGPKLLIQFQNNGVVDDSQLPKDRFSAERLKGVDSTLKIQPAKLEDSAVYLCASSLGAGVYEQYFGPGTRLTVT.

This sequence joins TRBV30 and TRBJ1-1, with D perhaps matching TRBD1 (5 bases). Trimming shortened V by 3 bases and J by 1 base, and 6 bases separated the two germline ends. Germline V gives CDR1 GTSNPN, CDR2 SVGIG (reference sequence). This CDR3 comprises 12 residues. CDR3 region: CAWRQENTEAFF. CDR3 nucleotides: TGTGCCTGGAGACAGGAGAACACTGAAGCTTTCTTT.

The J gene is TRBJ1-6, the V gene TRBV28, with TRBD1 identical over 8 bases. Germline-derived CDR1 and CDR2 are MDHEN and SYDVKM. Germline trimming cut 2 bases from V and 10 bases from J; bases unmatched to any gene: 7. The CDR3 loop spans 15 amino acids. The CDR3 sequence is CASSLRGQGGSPLHF. CDR3 coding DNA: TGTGCCAGCAGTTTACGCGGACAGGGTGGATCACCCCTCCACTTT.

CDR3 region: CASSLGGQGPDTQYF. For the CDR3, the DNA is TGTGCCAGCAGCTTAGGGGGACAGGGGCCAGATACGCAGTATTTT. The chain combines TRBV11-3 with TRBJ2-3; 10 nucleotides agree with TRBD1. This CDR3 has 15 amino acids. Germline CDR1 SGHNT, CDR2 YENEEA. V gave up 1 base and J gave up 4 bases; unmatched junction bases: 2. Together with reference TRBV11-3 and TRBJ2-3, the CDR3 gives the full variable domain: EAGVVQSPRYKIIEKKQPVAFWCNPISGHNTLYWYLQNLGQGPELLIRYENEEAVDDSQLPKDRFSAERLKGVDSTLKIQPAELGDSAVYLCASSLGGQGPDTQYFGPGTRLTVL.

The rearrangement joins TRBV6-2 or TRBV6-3 to TRBJ1-5; D unclear. The CDR3 consists of 13 residues. V was cut by 3 bases and J by 7 bases, with 10 bases left in between. Germline CDR1 MNHEY, CDR2 SVGEGT. The CDR3 sequence: CASSYLLWQPQHF. The DNA for the CDR3 is TGTGCCAGCAGTTATCTACTTTGGCAGCCCCAGCATTTT.

The V call is TRBV10-3, the J call TRBJ2-3; D unresolved. The V gene's germline CDR1 is ENHRY and CDR2 SYGVKD. The CDR3 runs 13 residues. Trimming removed 4 bases from V and 1 base from J, with 6 bases in between. The CDR3 sequence: CAISGVGTDTQYF. The CDR3, as DNA: TGTGCCATCAGTGGAGTGGGCACAGATACGCAGTATTTT.

The CDR3 bases are TGCAGCGTGCGGGTGAACACTGAAGCTTTCTTT. It specifies CSVRVNTEAFF. V usage is TRBV29-1 and J usage is TRBJ1-1; the D is unclear. The V end lost 6 bases, the J end lost 0 bases, and 5 bases lay between the germline ends. The V gene's germline CDR1 is SQVTM and CDR2 ANQGSEA. The CDR3 runs to 11 residues. The complete variable domain, with remaining parts taken from reference TRBV29-1 and TRBJ1-1, reads SAVISQKPSRDICQRGTSLTIQCQVDSQVTMMFWYRQQPGQSLTLIATANQGSEATYESGFVIDKFPISRPNLTFSTLTVSNMSPEDSSIYLCSVRVNTEAFFGQGTRLTVV.

V is TRBV19 and J is TRBJ1-5, with D maybe TRBD1 (6 bases). V was clipped by 7 bases and J by 0 bases, with 13 bases between them. There are 15 residues in the CDR3. Germline loops: CDR1 LNHDA, CDR2 SQIVND (reference sequence). This CDR3 reads CASNRDTYSNQPQHF. The CDR3 DNA is TGTGCCAGTAACCGGGACACTTATAGCAATCAGCCCCAGCATTTT.

The chain uses TRBV5-4 and TRBJ2-1, with TRBD2 matching 8 bases. The CDR3 consists of 15 residues. CDR1 is SGHNT, CDR2 YYREEE, per germline (reference sequence). The V segment lost 0 bases and the J segment 3 bases; nucleotides outside the gene matches: 2. CDR3 nucleotide sequence: TGTGCCAGCAGCTTGGAGCTAGCGGGCTACAATGAGCAGTTCTTC. Translated, it gives CASSLELAGYNEQFF.

This chain connects TRBV2 to TRBJ1-1; no clear D. The germline V gene has CDR1 SNHLY and CDR2 FYNNEI. V was cut by 5 bases and J by 5 bases, with 12 bases left in between. The CDR3 is made up of 13 amino acids. CDR3 amino acids: CASSQSRGTEAFF. The CDR3 coding sequence is TGTGCCAGCAGTCAATCCCGGGGTACTGAAGCTTTCTTT.

The V call is TRBV6-5, the J call TRBJ2-5; TRBD2 matches 9 bases. The germline gives CDR1 MNHEY, CDR2 SVGAGI. CDR3 length: 16 amino acids. With 1 base clipped from V and 2 bases from J, the junction kept 5 bases outside the gene matches. CDR3 amino acids: CASSYFLAGVQETQYF. The CDR3 DNA follows: TGTGCCAGCAGTTACTTCTTAGCGGGGGTACAAGAGACCCAGTACTTC.

J is TRBJ2-7 and V is TRBV7-8, with D tentatively TRBD2 (6 bases). Germline CDR1 reads SGHVS; CDR2 reads FQNEAQ. The V end lost 5 bases, the J end lost 12 bases, and 17 bases lay between the germline ends. This CDR3 contains 12 residues. CDR3 nucleotides: TGTGCCAGCAGCCCTTCGGGACTTAGGAGGTACTTC. Translating it yields CASSPSGLRRYF.

The CDR3 DNA sequence: TGTGCCAGCAGCGCGGGAGGTAATCAGCCCCAGCATTTT. Its protein product is CASSAGGNQPQHF. V usage is TRBV27 and J usage is TRBJ1-5, with unresolved D. Germline V gene sequence: CDR1 MNHEY, CDR2 SMNVEV (reference sequence). The CDR3 loop spans 13 amino acids. The ends were cut back, 6 bases at V and 4 bases at J, with 10 bases in the middle.